The next 14 T cell receptor beta chains were all read from a single sample in a study of blood T cell repertoires in COVID-19. Only in-frame clones appear in the TCRdb table, and some are missing; sequencing was by immunoSEQ multiplex PCR. This sample has 200,000 to 250,000 clones, with about four fifths found just once. Sequencing was carried out using PBMCs or T cells enriched from blood (not recorded which). Source of these receptors: a woman in her forties or fifties who had been exposed to COVID-19.

V gene TRBV5-6 combines with J gene TRBJ2-3, with 13 nucleotides matching TRBD2. Trimming removed 5 bases from V and 6 bases from J; junction bases left unmatched: 3. The CDR3 covers 14 residues. Per germline, CDR1 SGHDT and CDR2 YYEEEE. Here the CDR3 reads CASRSGLAGDTQYF. The CDR3 nucleotides read TGTGCCAGCAGGTCGGGACTAGCGGGGGATACGCAGTATTTT.

The rearrangement uses TRBV12-3 or TRBV12-4 and TRBJ1-2; D might be TRBD1 (5 bases). The V end lost 4 bases, the J end lost 5 bases, and 8 bases lay between the germline ends. The CDR3 runs 12 residues. DNA for the CDR3: TGTGCCAGCAGTTGGGGGGGTTATGGCTACACCTTC. Amino acids: CASSWGGYGYTF.

This chain links TRBV19 with TRBJ1-2, with D perhaps TRBD1 (6 bases). Trimming removed 8 bases at V and 2 bases at J, with 18 bases between. The CDR3 is 15 residues long. Germline CDR1 is LNHDA and CDR2 is SQIVND (reference sequence). In nucleotides, the CDR3 is TGTGCCAGTTGGGTACAGGGATCGGCCAACTATGGCTACACCTTC. This sequence encodes CASWVQGSANYGYTF.

This clone occurred a few times. The rearrangement uses TRBV29-1 and TRBJ1-2; 10 bases line up with TRBD1. In germline, CDR1 is SQVTM, CDR2 ANQGSEA. V lost 3 bases, J lost 7 bases, and 2 bases stayed unmatched. The CDR3 totals 12 residues. CDR3 protein: CSVEDRGAGYTF. The CDR3 bases are TGCAGCGTTGAGGACAGGGGGGCTGGCTACACCTTC.

The V and J genes are TRBV6-5 and TRBJ2-3; D perhaps matches TRBD2 (5 bases). With 0 bases removed from V and 2 bases from J, the gap between germline ends came to 9 bases. Germline V gene sequence: CDR1 MNHEY, CDR2 SVGAGI. The CDR3 sequence is 15 residues long. The CDR3 DNA follows: TGTGCCAGCAGTTACTCGAAAGCGGTCACAGATACGCAGTATTTT. Protein sequence: CASSYSKAVTDTQYF.

This clone was detected once. The chain uses TRBV19 and TRBJ1-4; 8 bases are shared with TRBD1. Germline CDR1 reads LNHDA; CDR2 reads SQIVND (reference sequence). The CDR3 contains 14 residues. The ends lost 6 bases at V and 8 bases at J; junction bases unmatched: 8. In nucleotides, the CDR3 is TGTGCCAGTAGGATGGACAGGGTTGGGGAAAAACTGTTTTTT. Translation gives CASRMDRVGEKLFF.

This chain links TRBV2 with TRBJ2-3, with 8 nucleotides matching TRBD2. V was pared by 4 bases and J by 5 bases, with 5 bases of the junction left unmatched. Germline CDR1 reads SNHLY; CDR2 reads FYNNEI. There are 14 residues in the CDR3. The CDR3 DNA sequence: TGTGCCAGCAGTGGTCCCCGGGGGGGAGATACGCAGTATTTT. Amino acid sequence: CASSGPRGGDTQYF. Complete variable domain (other parts from reference TRBV2 and TRBJ2-3): EPEVTQTPSHQVTQMGQEVILRCVPISNHLYFYWYRQILGQKVEFLVSFYNNEISEKSEIFDDQFSVERPDGSNFTLKIRSTKLEDSAMYFCASSGPRGGDTQYFGPGTRLTVL.

In DNA form, the CDR3 reads TGTGCCAGCAGCTTAGGGACCAGGGGAGTAGGCTACACCTTC. This codes for CASSLGTRGVGYTF. The chain uses TRBV7-9 and TRBJ1-2; TRBD1 might be the D (6 bases). Germline CDR1 reads SEHNR; CDR2 reads FQNEAQ (reference sequence). V shed 1 base and J shed 8 bases, with 14 bases lying between them. The CDR3 loop spans 14 amino acids. Using reference TRBV7-9 and TRBJ1-2 for the parts outside the CDR3, the full variable domain is DTGVSQNPRHKITKRGQNVTFRCDPISEHNRLYWYRQTLGQGPEFLTYFQNEAQLEKSRLLSDRFSAERPKGSFSTLEIQRTEQGDSAMYLCASSLGTRGVGYTFGSGTRLTVV.

The chain links TRBV2 to TRBJ1-6; no clear D gene. Germline assignment: CDR1 SNHLY and CDR2 FYNNEI. V lost 5 bases and J lost 9, with 14 bases in between. This CDR3 contains 14 residues. The CDR3 region is CASSWAGSGSPLHF. CDR3 DNA: TGTGCCAGCAGTTGGGCGGGTAGTGGTTCACCCCTCCACTTT.

The chain is built from TRBV5-4 and TRBJ1-1; maybe TRBD1 (5 bases). V lost 4 bases, J lost 10 bases, and 14 bases lay in between. CDR3 length: 12 residues. Germline V lookup: CDR1 SGHNT, CDR2 YYREEE (reference sequence). The CDR3 DNA reads TGTGCCAGCAGCCTAGACAGCTTCGGAGCTTTCTTT. Protein: CASSLDSFGAFF. The whole variable domain, remainder taken from reference TRBV5-4 and TRBJ1-1, is ETGVTQSPTHLIKTRGQQVTLRCSSQSGHNTVSWYQQALGQGPQFIFQYYREEENGRGNFPPRFSGLQFPNYSSELNVNALELDDSALYLCASSLDSFGAFFGQGTRLTVV.

The rearrangement links TRBV5-1 to TRBJ1-3; 11 positions agree with TRBD1. CDR1 and CDR2 (germline): SGHRS, YFSETQ. The trim removed 2 bases at V and 1 base at J, leaving 5 bases unmatched. This CDR3 region has 17 residues. The CDR3 reads CASSFYGQGASGNTIYF. CDR3 in DNA: TGCGCCAGCAGCTTTTATGGACAGGGGGCGTCTGGAAACACCATATATTTT.

J is TRBJ2-7 and V is TRBV21-1; the table's TRBD1 call for D was not verified on the DNA. TRBV21-1 is shown as a pseudogene. The length of the CDR3 is 16 residues. The CDR3 is CASSPPGWGPSYEQYF. The CDR3 region has the DNA TGTGCCAGCAGCCCCCCCGGGTGGGGGCCTTCCTACGAGCAGTACTTC.

This chain's CDR3 is CSVEAGLNTEAFF. Here the CDR3 DNA reads TGCAGCGTTGAGGCAGGCCTTAACACTGAAGCTTTCTTT. The rearrangement links TRBV29-1 to TRBJ1-1; D remains ambiguous. V lost 3 bases and J 2 bases, leaving 10 bases between the germline ends. From germline, CDR1 is SQVTM and CDR2 ANQGSEA. The CDR3 totals 13 residues.

About this clone itself: At the DNA level, this CDR3 is encoded by other sequences in the same sample as well. This chain connects TRBV7-2 to TRBJ1-5, with a weak D call TRBD1 (5 bases). This CDR3 region has 15 residues. Germline V CDR1 and CDR2: SGHTA, FQGNSA. Trimming took off 1 base at V and 6 bases at J, with 13 bases between the two ends. The CDR3 region is CASSLGGGGGQPQHF. The CDR3 DNA follows: TGTGCCAGCAGCTTAGGCGGCGGGGGGGGTCAGCCCCAGCATTTT.